These 18 T cell receptor beta chains originate from one sample sequenced in a study of cytomegalovirus exposure and HLA in healthy donors (dated by TCRdb to the late 2010s). The method behind the library was the immunoSEQ multiplex PCR assay. A mixture of 60 forward primers for TCR Vbeta segments and 13 reverse primers for TCR Jbeta segments was used in the multiplex PCR. Not all clones reach the TCRdb copy of this immuneACCESS table, which keeps in-frame sequences only. Checked studies attribute under half of the gap to unresolved V genes and leave the rest unexplained. Recorded for this sample are about 98,000 clones; over 70% of them occurred a single time. Roughly 11% of the sample rests with the top ten. Sample: PBMCs. The receptors shown here come from a man aged 18 to 29 in good health and CMV-seropositive.

The chain is built from TRBV7-9 and TRBJ2-3; 9 nucleotides agree with TRBD1. CDR1 is SEHNR and CDR2 is FQNEAQ in the germline V gene (reference sequence). The CDR3 spans 13 residues. V lost 5 bases and J lost 6; bases outside the gene matches: 3. CDR3 in DNA: TGTGCCAGCAGCGGACAGGGGAGGGATACGCAGTATTTT. Protein sequence: CASSGQGRDTQYF.

The table lists this clone with a count of one. The gene calls are TRBV18 and TRBJ1-5; D is unresolved. The CDR3 is made up of 19 amino acids. V lost 3 bases and J 0 bases, leaving 21 bases between the germline ends. CDR1 and CDR2 from the germline V gene are KGHSH and LQKENI. Written as DNA, the CDR3 is TGTGCCAGCTCACCCCGGATATCCCCGCTCGACTATAGCAATCAGCCCCAGCATTTT. It encodes CASSPRISPLDYSNQPQHF.

The rearrangement uses TRBV6-1 and TRBJ2-2; the D is unclear. CDR1 and CDR2 from the germline V gene are MNHNS and SASEGT. Trimming shortened V by 2 bases and J by 6 bases, and 13 bases separated the two germline ends. The CDR3 is 15 residues long. The CDR3 nucleotides are TGTGCCAGCAGTGAAACACGAGGCGGTGCCGGGGAGCTGTTTTTT. This sequence encodes CASSETRGGAGELFF.

This clone was detected a few times. This chain joins TRBV30 and TRBJ2-7; 8 nucleotides line up with TRBD1. Germline V gene sequence: CDR1 GTSNPN, CDR2 SVGIG (reference sequence). CDR3 length: 16 residues. V gave up 2 bases and J gave up 5 bases; unmatched junction bases: 14. As DNA, the CDR3 is TGTGCCTGGAGTTTAACGCCCAGACAGGGGATCCACGAGCAGTACTTC. The encoded protein is CAWSLTPRQGIHEQYF.

This rearrangement joins TRBV7-3 to TRBJ2-2; TRBD2 matches 7 bases. The CDR3 is made up of 13 amino acids. V dropped 5 bases and J dropped 8; count of bases not matched to a gene: 5. The germline gives CDR1 SGHTA, CDR2 FQGTGA. CDR3 region: CASSAGVPGELFF. CDR3 coding DNA: TGTGCCAGCAGCGCGGGGGTTCCTGGGGAGCTGTTTTTT. Full variable domain (missing parts from reference TRBV7-3 and TRBJ2-2): GAGVSQTPSNKVTEKGKYVELRCDPISGHTALYWYRQSLGQGPEFLIYFQGTGAADDSGLPNDRFFAVRPEGSVSTLKIQRTERGDSAVYLCASSAGVPGELFFGEGSRLTVL.

This chain connects TRBV6-5 to TRBJ2-7, with TRBD1 matching 7 bases. The CDR3 is 14 amino acids. Germline CDR1 is MNHEY and CDR2 is SVGAGI. Losses at the gene ends were 2 bases for V and 7 bases for J; bases not matched to a gene: 8. The CDR3 loop reads CASSYTRGGREQYF. The CDR3 nucleotides are TGTGCCAGCAGTTACACCCGAGGGGGCCGGGAGCAGTACTTC.

The chain joins TRBV5-6 to TRBJ2-1; D not certain. The CDR3 runs to 15 residues. In germline, CDR1 is SGHDT, CDR2 YYEEEE. Trimming shortened V by 2 bases and J by 5 bases, and 14 bases separated the two germline ends. The CDR3 loop is CASSFYTMINNEQFF. The CDR3, as DNA: TGTGCCAGCAGCTTTTATACAATGATAAACAATGAGCAGTTCTTC.

This clone appeared a few times. CDR3 loop: CASSMRTVSTDTQYF. CDR3 sequence (DNA): TGTGCCAGTAGTATGAGGACAGTTAGCACAGATACGCAGTATTTT. The chain joins TRBV19 to TRBJ2-3; D possibly corresponds to TRBD1 (6 bases). Germline values: CDR1 LNHDA, CDR2 SQIVND (reference sequence). This CDR3 has 15 residues. The V end lost 3 bases, the J end lost 0 bases, and 10 bases lay between the germline ends.

This clone was recorded once. The CDR3 region is CATQGTVPTNTEAFF. The CDR3 bases are TGTGCCACCCAAGGGACAGTTCCGACGAACACTGAAGCTTTCTTT. The V and J genes are TRBV19 and TRBJ1-1; TRBD1 aligns across 7 bases. Germline V gene lookup returns CDR1 LNHDA and CDR2 SQIVND (reference sequence). V shed 10 bases and J 1 base; nucleotides not matched to a gene: 12. CDR3 length equals 15 residues.

This rearrangement joins TRBV5-1 to TRBJ2-7; 10 positions agree with TRBD1. Unmatched junction bases numbered 10, after V lost 4 bases and J lost 6 bases. Germline-derived CDR1 and CDR2 are SGHRS and YFSETQ. The CDR3 is 15 amino acids. This chain's CDR3 is CASSNRDRGLREQYF. The CDR3 nucleotides are TGCGCCAGCAGCAACCGGGACAGGGGTTTGCGCGAGCAGTACTTC.

The rearrangement joins TRBV5-1 to TRBJ2-3; 15 bases match TRBD2. Looked up from germline, CDR1 is SGHRS and CDR2 is YFSETQ. The CDR3 sequence is 20 residues long. The junction had 14 bases not matched to a gene; V was cut back by 5 bases and J by 1 base. CDR3 sequence: CASSAGTSGGLVPRTDTQYF. DNA of the CDR3: TGCGCCAGCAGTGCCGGGACTAGCGGGGGGTTAGTACCGCGCACAGATACGCAGTATTTT.

To note about this clone: A junction boundary mismatches the germline segment, possibly from a read error. This chain connects TRBV6-5 to TRBJ2-7; D not resolved. Germline V gene sequence: CDR1 MNHEY, CDR2 SVGAGI. This CDR3 has 14 amino acids. CDR3 sequence reads: CASSRTANVYERYF. The CDR3 DNA is TGTGCCAGCAGCCGCACCGCCAATGTCTACGAGCGGTACTTC.

V gene TRBV7-8 combines with J gene TRBJ1-6, with no clear D. Germline lookup yields CDR1 SGHVS and CDR2 FQNEAQ. V dropped 5 bases and J dropped 6 bases, with 14 bases sitting between them. This CDR3 has 15 residues. CDR3 sequence reads: CASSTGGVFNSPLHF. Here the CDR3 DNA reads TGTGCCAGCAGCACGGGAGGAGTATTTAATTCACCCCTCCACTTT.

The V and J genes are TRBV7-8 and TRBJ1-1; unclear D gene. Looked up from germline, CDR1 is SGHVS and CDR2 is FQNEAQ. This CDR3 comprises 15 residues. Trimming stripped 4 bases from V and 4 bases from J, with 16 bases between. CDR3 in amino acids: CASSSGRRRVTEAFF. DNA of the CDR3: TGTGCCAGCAGCTCCGGACGAAGGAGGGTCACTGAAGCTTTCTTT.

The chain is built from TRBV4-2 and TRBJ2-7, with TRBD2 matching over 10 bases. The CDR3 has 16 amino acids. V shed 0 bases and J 0 bases; nucleotides not matched to a gene: 2. Germline assignment: CDR1 LGHNA and CDR2 YNFKEQ. CDR3 sequence (DNA): TGTGCCAGCAGCCAAGACGCTAGCGGGAGCTCCTACGAGCAGTACTTC. Its protein is CASSQDASGSSYEQYF.

Only a few counts were recorded for this clone. The V call is TRBV27, the J call TRBJ1-1; tentatively, D is TRBD1 (6 bases). The CDR3 is 12 amino acids. V was pared by 2 bases and J by 5 bases, with 6 bases between. CDR1 and CDR2 (germline): MNHEY, SMNVEV (reference sequence). Here the CDR3 DNA reads TGTGCCAGCAGTTTAAGGGGGACTGAAGCTTTCTTT. Residues: CASSLRGTEAFF.

A few counts support this clone. The chain has TRBV27 and TRBJ1-1; D is unresolved. The CDR3 has 14 amino acids. V shed 6 bases and J shed 5 bases, with 16 bases lying between them. Germline loops: CDR1 MNHEY, CDR2 SMNVEV (reference sequence). For the CDR3, the DNA is TGTGCCAGCAGAGTTTCCTGGCATAATACTGAAGCTTTCTTT. Translated: CASRVSWHNTEAFF.

The J gene is TRBJ1-6, the V gene TRBV5-1; D is perhaps TRBD1 (6 bases). This CDR3 is built from 14 residues. The V end lost 0 bases, the J end lost 9 bases, and 10 bases lay between the germline ends. Per germline, CDR1 SGHRS and CDR2 YFSETQ. The chain's CDR3 is CASSLAQGSSPLHF. In nucleotides, the CDR3 is TGCGCCAGCAGCTTGGCCCAGGGGTCTTCACCCCTCCACTTT.